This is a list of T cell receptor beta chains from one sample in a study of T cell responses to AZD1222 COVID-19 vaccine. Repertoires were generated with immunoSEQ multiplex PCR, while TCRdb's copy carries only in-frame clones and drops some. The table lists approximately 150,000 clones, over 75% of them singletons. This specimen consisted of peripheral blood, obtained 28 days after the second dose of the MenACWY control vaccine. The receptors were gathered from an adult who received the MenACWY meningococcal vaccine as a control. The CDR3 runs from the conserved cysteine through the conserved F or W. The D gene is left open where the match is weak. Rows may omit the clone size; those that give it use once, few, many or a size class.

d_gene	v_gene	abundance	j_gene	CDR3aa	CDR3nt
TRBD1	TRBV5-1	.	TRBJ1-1	CASSLQGAGTEAFF	TGCGCCAGCAGCTTGCAGGGGGCAGGCACTGAAGCTTTCTTT
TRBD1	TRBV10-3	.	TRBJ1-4	CATRQGLNEKLFF	TGTGCCACTAGACAGGGGCTTAATGAAAAACTGTTTTTT
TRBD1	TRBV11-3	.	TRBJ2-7	CASSPGQYEQYF	TGTGCCAGCAGCCCGGGACAGTACGAGCAGTACTTC
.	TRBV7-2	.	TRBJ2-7	CASSLDPGGYEQYF	TGTGCCAGCAGCTTAGACCCGGGCGGCTACGAGCAGTACTTC
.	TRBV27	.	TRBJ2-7	CASSLVGDSSYEQYF	TGTGCCAGCAGTTTAGTCGGGGACTCCTCCTACGAGCAGTACTTC
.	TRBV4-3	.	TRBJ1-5	CASSQSIGTRNQPQHF	TGCGCCAGCAGCCAAAGTATTGGGACCCGCAATCAGCCCCAGCATTTT
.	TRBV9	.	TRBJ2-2	CASSVVGYTGELFF	TGTGCCAGCAGCGTAGTCGGGTACACCGGGGAGCTGTTTTTT
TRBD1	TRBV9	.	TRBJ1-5	CASSAGQGGDGPQHF	TGTGCCAGCAGCGCGGGACAGGGAGGCGATGGGCCCCAGCATTTT
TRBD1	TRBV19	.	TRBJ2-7	CASSKDRWSYEQYF	TGTGCCAGTAGTAAGGACAGGTGGTCCTACGAGCAGTACTTC
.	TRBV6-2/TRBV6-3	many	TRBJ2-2	CASSPAWFANTGELFF	TGTGCCAGCAGTCCCGCTTGGTTCGCGAACACCGGGGAGCTGTTTTTT
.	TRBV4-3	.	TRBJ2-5	CASSRGLGQQETQYF	TGCGCCAGCAGCCGGGGCCTAGGACAGCAAGAGACCCAGTACTTC
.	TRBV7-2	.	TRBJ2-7	CASSLPGPSSSYEQYF	TGTGCCAGCAGCTTACCTGGACCGTCGAGCTCCTACGAGCAGTACTTC
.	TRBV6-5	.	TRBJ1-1	CASSYSWGGDTEAFF	TGTGCCAGCAGTTACTCTTGGGGAGGGGACACTGAAGCTTTCTTT
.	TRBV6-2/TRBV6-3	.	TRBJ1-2	CASSYDDQYGYTF	TGTGCCAGCAGTTACGATGACCAGTATGGCTACACCTTC
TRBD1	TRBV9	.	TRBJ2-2	CASSVASRQGADTGELFF	TGTGCCAGCAGCGTAGCGAGCAGACAGGGGGCCGACACCGGGGAGCTGTTTTTT
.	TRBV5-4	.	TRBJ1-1	CASSLGGDVTNTEAFF	TGTGCCAGCAGCTTGGGCGGGGATGTAACGAACACTGAAGCTTTCTTT
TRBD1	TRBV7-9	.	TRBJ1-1	CASSLGLRGPEAFF	TGTGCCAGCAGCTTAGGGCTCAGGGGGCCTGAAGCTTTCTTT
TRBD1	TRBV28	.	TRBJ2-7	CAVYGTGGRTSVRTYEQYF	TGTGCCGTATACGGGACAGGGGGCCGGACTAGCGTTAGAACCTACGAGCAGTACTTC
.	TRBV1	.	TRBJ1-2	CTSSQPKTANYGYTF	TGCACCAGCAGCCAACCGAAGACAGCTAACTATGGCTACACCTTC
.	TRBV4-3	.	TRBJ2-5	CASSQDRGEMAQYF	TGCGCCAGCAGCCAAGATCGCGGGGAGATGGCCCAGTACTTC
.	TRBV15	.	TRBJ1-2	CATSKDSQGGYTF	TGTGCCACCAGCAAGGACAGTCAAGGAGGCTACACCTTC
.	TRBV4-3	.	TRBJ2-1	CASSQETADNEQFF	TGCGCCAGCAGCCAAGAGACAGCAGACAATGAGCAGTTCTTC
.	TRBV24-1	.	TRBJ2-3	CATSEPGGPGDTQYF	TGTGCCACCAGTGAGCCGGGGGGCCCCGGGGATACGCAGTATTTT
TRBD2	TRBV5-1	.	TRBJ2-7	CASSLGLAGGIEQYF	TGCGCCAGCAGCTTGGGACTAGCGGGAGGGATCGAGCAGTACTTC
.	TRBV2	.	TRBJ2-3	CASFLRALSTDTQYF	TGTGCCAGTTTTCTTCGGGCATTGAGCACAGATACGCAGTATTTT
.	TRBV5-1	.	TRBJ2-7	CASSLTRTSYEQYF	TGCGCCAGCAGCTTGACACGAACCTCCTACGAGCAGTACTTC
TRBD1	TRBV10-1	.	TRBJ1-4	CASRRSGQINTTNEKLFF	TGCGCCAGCAGGAGATCGGGACAGATAAATACAACTAATGAAAAACTGTTTTTT
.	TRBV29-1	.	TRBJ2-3	CSVRQGGTDTQYF	TGCAGCGTTCGGCAGGGGGGGACAGATACGCAGTATTTT
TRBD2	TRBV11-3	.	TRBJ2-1	CASSSTRLAGEITYNEQFF	TGTGCCAGCAGCTCTACCCGGCTAGCGGGGGAGATCACCTACAATGAGCAGTTCTTC